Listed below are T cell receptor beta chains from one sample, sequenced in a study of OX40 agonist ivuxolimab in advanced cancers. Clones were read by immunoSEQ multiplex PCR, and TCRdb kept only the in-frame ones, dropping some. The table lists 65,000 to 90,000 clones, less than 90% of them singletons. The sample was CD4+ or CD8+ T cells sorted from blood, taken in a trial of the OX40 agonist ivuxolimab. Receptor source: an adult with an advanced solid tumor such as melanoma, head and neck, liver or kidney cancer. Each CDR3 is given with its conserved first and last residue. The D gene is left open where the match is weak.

CDR3aa: CASSPEAGRNEQFF
d_gene: .
v_gene: TRBV5-1
j_gene: TRBJ2-1

CDR3aa: CASSETSGSTDTQYF
d_gene: TRBD2
v_gene: TRBV10-2
j_gene: TRBJ2-3

CDR3aa: CASSAQGLNTGELFF
d_gene: .
v_gene: TRBV11-2
j_gene: TRBJ2-2

CDR3aa: CASSLSYVNTEAFF
d_gene: .
v_gene: TRBV5-1
j_gene: TRBJ1-1

CDR3aa: CASSDSGGPETQYF
d_gene: .
v_gene: TRBV25-1
j_gene: TRBJ2-5

CDR3aa: CASSLKPGQGATDTQYF
d_gene: TRBD1
v_gene: TRBV5-1
j_gene: TRBJ2-3

CDR3aa: CASRSDRDSGNTIYF
d_gene: TRBD1
v_gene: TRBV11-2
j_gene: TRBJ1-3

CDR3aa: CASSLEGASGEAFF
d_gene: TRBD1
v_gene: TRBV5-1
j_gene: TRBJ1-1

CDR3aa: CASSPGGPSTDTQYF
d_gene: TRBD1
v_gene: TRBV5-1
j_gene: TRBJ2-3

CDR3aa: CASARVQGNTGELFF
d_gene: .
v_gene: TRBV5-1
j_gene: TRBJ2-2

CDR3aa: CASSPQEGYNSPLHF
d_gene: .
v_gene: TRBV6-6
j_gene: TRBJ1-6

CDR3aa: CASSLMGDSGNTIYF
d_gene: .
v_gene: TRBV7-3
j_gene: TRBJ1-3

CDR3aa: CASGGGMADTQYF
d_gene: .
v_gene: TRBV2
j_gene: TRBJ2-3

CDR3aa: CASSPGDSLYNEQFF
d_gene: TRBD1
v_gene: TRBV19
j_gene: TRBJ2-1

CDR3aa: CASGLVIAASTDTQYF
d_gene: .
v_gene: TRBV12-5
j_gene: TRBJ2-3

CDR3aa: CASSYPGGTHEAFF
d_gene: .
v_gene: TRBV6-6
j_gene: TRBJ1-1

CDR3aa: CASSTGQGALNQPQHF
d_gene: TRBD1
v_gene: TRBV2
j_gene: TRBJ1-5

CDR3aa: CASSHPPRGREAFF
d_gene: .
v_gene: TRBV4-1
j_gene: TRBJ1-1